Below are 32 T cell receptor beta chains sequenced from a single sample in a study of blood T cell repertoires in COVID-19. Sequencing was performed with immunoSEQ multiplex PCR; in TCRdb, only in-frame clones are kept and a portion is missing. The sample has 100,000 or so clones, around 85% seen once. The sample consisted of peripheral blood. The receptor set was obtained from a man between 65 and 85 years old with active or convalescent COVID-19.

The CDR3 protein is CASSLPGGETQYF. CDR3 DNA sequence: TGTGCCAGCAGTCTTCCAGGGGGAGAGACCCAGTACTTC. The V and J genes are TRBV6-5 and TRBJ2-5, with TRBD1 matching 7 bases. Looked up from germline, CDR1 is MNHEY and CDR2 is SVGAGI. There are 13 residues in the CDR3. Trimming at V came to 5 bases and at J to 4 bases, leaving 4 bases not matched to a gene.

The chain joins TRBV28 to TRBJ2-1, with TRBD2 as a possible D gene (6 bases). The CDR3 runs 13 residues. V was pared by 5 bases and J by 8 bases, with 13 bases between. Germline values: CDR1 MDHEN, CDR2 SYDVKM. CDR3 residues: CASSQGREHEQFF. CDR3 coding DNA: TGTGCCAGCAGTCAAGGGCGGGAACATGAGCAGTTCTTC.

The sample holds one count of this clone. This chain joins TRBV28 and TRBJ1-1; 7 positions agree with TRBD1. CDR3 length equals 14 residues. The trim removed 7 bases at V and 1 base at J, leaving 6 bases unmatched. Germline values: CDR1 MDHEN, CDR2 SYDVKM. Here the CDR3 DNA reads TGTGCCAGCACCAGTCGACAGGGGAACACTGAAGCTTTCTTT. Its translation is CASTSRQGNTEAFF.

The chain is built from TRBV11-2 and TRBJ1-6, with D possibly being TRBD1 (6 bases). V was trimmed by 5 bases and J by 7 bases, leaving 18 bases between them. Per the germline V gene, CDR1 is SGHAT and CDR2 is FQNNGV. The CDR3 runs 16 residues. Written as DNA, the CDR3 is TGTGCCAGCAGCCACAATCAGGGGAACTGGAATTCACCCCTCCACTTT. Amino acid sequence: CASSHNQGNWNSPLHF.

This clone was detected a few times. The chain couples TRBV5-3 to TRBJ1-2; a possible D gene is TRBD1 (5 bases). TRBV5-3 is an open reading frame, and its role is uncertain. With 1 base removed from V and 6 bases from J, the gap between germline ends came to 13 bases. The CDR3 is 14 residues long. CDR3 in amino acids: CARSLRGPVDGYTF. CDR3 bases: TGTGCCAGAAGCTTGAGGGGCCCAGTCGATGGCTACACCTTC.

This rearrangement joins TRBV19 to TRBJ2-1; the match to TRBD1 covers 9 bases. The length of the CDR3 is 16 residues. Germline CDR1 is LNHDA and CDR2 is SQIVND (reference sequence). V gave up 5 bases and J gave up 1 base; unmatched junction bases: 6. For the CDR3, the DNA is TGTGCCAGTAGTCCGGGACAGGGACGGTCCTACAATGAGCAGTTCTTC. The encoded protein is CASSPGQGRSYNEQFF.

The CDR3 spells CASTLSGGRSNEQFF. The CDR3 DNA reads TGCGCCAGCACCCTCTCTGGGGGCCGGTCCAATGAGCAGTTCTTC. V gene TRBV5-1 combines with J gene TRBJ2-1; TRBD1 might be the D (6 bases). In germline, CDR1 is SGHRS, CDR2 YFSETQ. The CDR3 is 15 residues long. V lost 6 bases and J lost 6, with 19 bases in between.

Written as DNA, the CDR3 is TGCGCCAGCAGCTTAACCGGGACAGAATACAATGAGCAGTTCTTC. Encoded protein: CASSLTGTEYNEQFF. The chain has TRBV5-1 and TRBJ2-1, with TRBD1 matching over 7 bases. V gave up 2 bases and J gave up 4 bases; unmatched junction bases: 6. The germline V gene encodes CDR1 SGHRS and CDR2 YFSETQ. The CDR3 contains 15 residues. Filled out from reference TRBV5-1 and TRBJ2-1, the complete variable domain reads KAGVTQTPRYLIKTRGQQVTLSCSPISGHRSVSWYQQTPGQGLQFLFEYFSETQRNKGNFPGRFSGRQFSNSRSEMNVSTLELGDSALYLCASSLTGTEYNEQFFGPGTRLTVL.

This chain uses TRBV11-3 with TRBJ2-2, with TRBD1 matching over 11 bases. The CDR3 is made up of 17 amino acids. Germline loops: CDR1 SGHNT, CDR2 YENEEA. The junction had 14 bases not matched to a gene; V was cut back by 8 bases and J by 6 bases. Here the CDR3 reads CASQRDGQGAAAGELFF. The CDR3 DNA follows: TGTGCCAGCCAACGGGATGGACAGGGGGCTGCCGCCGGGGAGCTGTTTTTT.

This chain connects TRBV4-1 to TRBJ1-6; 12 positions agree with TRBD1. V shed 1 base and J 7 bases; nucleotides not matched to a gene: 8. Germline-derived CDR1 and CDR2 are MGHRA and YSYEKL. The CDR3 loop spans 18 amino acids. The CDR3 DNA is TGCGCCAGCAGCCAAGGGAGGGGACAGGGGGCAACAAATTCACCCCTCCACTTT. The encoded protein is CASSQGRGQGATNSPLHF.

The rearrangement links TRBV5-1 to TRBJ2-7; no clear D. The CDR3 totals 12 residues. Trimming took off 0 bases at V and 7 bases at J, with 8 bases between the two ends. Germline V gene lookup returns CDR1 SGHRS and CDR2 YFSETQ. In DNA, the CDR3 is TGCGCCAGCAGCTTGGCCTCGGGTGAGCAGTACTTC. This translates into CASSLASGEQYF.

This clone appeared a single time. The chain employs TRBV27 and TRBJ1-6; D is possibly TRBD1 (5 bases). The CDR3 has 15 residues. Germline values: CDR1 MNHEY, CDR2 SMNVEV (reference sequence). V lost 5 bases and J 6 bases, leaving 14 bases between the germline ends. The CDR3 reads CASSLAGLINSPLHF. The CDR3 DNA sequence: TGTGCCAGCAGTCTAGCGGGACTGATTAATTCACCCCTCCACTTT.

The chain has TRBV19 and TRBJ1-2, with D maybe TRBD1 (5 bases). V was trimmed by 3 bases and J by 2 bases, leaving 10 bases between them. Germline V gene sequence: CDR1 LNHDA, CDR2 SQIVND (reference sequence). This CDR3 spans 14 amino acids. CDR3 region: CASSIVQANYGYTF. CDR3 DNA: TGTGCCAGTAGTATTGTACAGGCGAACTATGGCTACACCTTC. The full variable domain, rest sourced from reference TRBV19 and TRBJ1-2, is DGGITQSPKYLFRKEGQNVTLSCEQNLNHDAMYWYRQDPGQGLRLIYYSQIVNDFQKGDIAEGYSVSREKKESFPLTVTSAQKNPTAFYLCASSIVQANYGYTFGSGTRLTVV.

The chain is built from TRBV6-5 and TRBJ1-5, with D possibly matching TRBD1 (6 bases). CDR1 MNHEY and CDR2 SVGAGI come from the germline V gene. This CDR3 has 13 amino acids. V was cut by 5 bases and J by 5 bases, with 10 bases left in between. The chain's CDR3 is CASSLSGDQPQHF. The CDR3 DNA follows: TGTGCCAGCAGTCTGTCAGGGGATCAGCCCCAGCATTTT.

A few counts support this clone. Here the CDR3 reads CASSPQGNTEAFF. The CDR3 coding sequence is TGTGCCAGCAGCCCACAGGGGAACACTGAAGCTTTCTTT. The V gene is TRBV7-3, the J gene TRBJ1-1; D is possibly TRBD1 (6 bases). Germline V lookup: CDR1 SGHTA, CDR2 FQGTGA. V lost 5 bases to trimming and J lost 1 base, with 8 bases between them. The CDR3 has 13 residues. Using reference TRBV7-3 and TRBJ1-1 for the parts outside the CDR3, the full variable domain is GAGVSQTPSNKVTEKGKYVELRCDPISGHTALYWYRQSLGQGPEFLIYFQGTGAADDSGLPNDRFFAVRPEGSVSTLKIQRTERGDSAVYLCASSPQGNTEAFFGQGTRLTVV.

The V and J genes are TRBV3-1 (or the pseudogene TRBV3-2) and TRBJ2-6; possibly TRBD1 for D (6 bases). CDR1 and CDR2 (germline): LGHDT, YNNKEL (reference sequence). V gave up 1 base and J gave up 0 bases, with 10 bases separating them. The CDR3 spans 17 residues. The CDR3 is CASSQGGRYSGANVLTF. Written as DNA, the CDR3 is TGTGCCAGCAGCCAAGGGGGGCGTTACTCTGGGGCCAACGTCCTGACTTTC.

The chain uses TRBV10-1 and TRBJ2-1; D not resolved. Germline values: CDR1 WNHNN, CDR2 SYGVQD (reference sequence). The CDR3 is made up of 12 amino acids. Trimming shortened V by 7 bases and J by 0 bases, and 4 bases separated the two germline ends. CDR3 DNA sequence: TGCGCCAGCATTTACTCCTACAATGAGCAGTTCTTC. It codes for CASIYSYNEQFF.

This clone appeared a few times. The chain combines TRBV10-3 with TRBJ2-6; TRBD1 matches 7 bases. Unmatched junction bases numbered 8, after V lost 11 bases and J lost 4 bases. Germline CDR1 is ENHRY and CDR2 is SYGVKD. CDR3 length: 14 amino acids. CDR3 DNA sequence: TGTGCCTCGGAAGGGGGCCGGGGGGCCAACGTCCTGACTTTC. Residues: CASEGGRGANVLTF.

J is TRBJ1-4 and V is TRBV6-6; possible D gene TRBD1, 6 bases. This CDR3 spans 15 amino acids. V was pared by 6 bases and J by 8 bases, with 19 bases between. Germline CDR1 reads MNHNY; CDR2 reads SVGAGI (reference sequence). In DNA, the CDR3 is TGTGCCAGCAGCCCCCCCGGGCGGGGGGCGGAAAAACTGTTTTTT. As protein: CASSPPGRGAEKLFF.

As regards this clone: Other DNA sequences of this sample code for an identical CDR3. The gene calls are TRBV7-9 and TRBJ1-1, with a weak D call TRBD1 (6 bases). This CDR3 has 14 residues. V shed 1 base and J shed 3 bases, with 9 bases lying between them. The germline V gene has CDR1 SEHNR and CDR2 FQNEAQ (reference sequence). CDR3 sequence: CASSLEGGYTEAFF. DNA of the CDR3: TGTGCCAGCAGCTTAGAGGGGGGGTACACTGAAGCTTTCTTT.

This clone appeared a few times. This chain uses TRBV5-1 with TRBJ2-2; D is possibly TRBD2 (5 bases). V lost 0 bases and J lost 6, with 9 bases in between. Germline V lookup: CDR1 SGHRS, CDR2 YFSETQ. The CDR3 spans 14 residues. CDR3 nucleotide sequence: TGCGCCAGCAGCTTGGCGAGGGAAGCCGGGGAGCTGTTTTTT. Translated: CASSLAREAGELFF.

V is TRBV5-4 and J is TRBJ1-6, with 12 bases lining up with TRBD1. Trimming removed 1 base from V and 7 bases from J; junction bases left unmatched: 6. Germline loops: CDR1 SGHNT, CDR2 YYREEE (reference sequence). The CDR3 is made up of 17 amino acids. CDR3 in DNA: TGTGCCAGCAGCTTGCTGGGACAGGGGGCTAGGAATTCACCCCTCCACTTT. This gives the protein CASSLLGQGARNSPLHF.

V usage is TRBV5-1 and J usage is TRBJ1-1; 12 bases are shared with TRBD1. V lost 3 bases to trimming and J lost 0 bases; unmatched junction nucleotides: 3. The CDR3 is 16 amino acids. Per germline, CDR1 SGHRS and CDR2 YFSETQ. As DNA, the CDR3 is TGCGCCAGCAGCTGGGGGACAGGGGGCGTGAACACTGAAGCTTTCTTT. As protein: CASSWGTGGVNTEAFF.

This CDR3 reads CASSLNFGELFF. DNA for the CDR3: TGTGCCAGCAGCTTAAACTTCGGGGAGCTGTTTTTT. The genes are TRBV7-9 and TRBJ2-2; D uncertain. The germline V gene has CDR1 SEHNR and CDR2 FQNEAQ (reference sequence). V was clipped by 2 bases and J by 7 bases, with 5 bases between them. This CDR3 contains 12 residues.

This chain's CDR3 is CASSLTGGAVNTEAFF. As DNA, the CDR3 is TGTGCCAGCAGTTTGACAGGGGGCGCAGTGAACACTGAAGCTTTCTTT. The J gene is TRBJ1-1, the V gene TRBV28, with 10 nucleotides matching TRBD1. Germline V gene sequence: CDR1 MDHEN, CDR2 SYDVKM. CDR3 size: 16 residues. The J segment lost 0 bases and the V segment lost 3 bases, leaving 4 bases of the junction unmatched.

This chain joins TRBV3-1 (or the pseudogene TRBV3-2) and TRBJ2-6; TRBD2 agrees at 10 bases. The CDR3 totals 18 residues. The V gene end was trimmed by 4 bases and the J gene end by 4 bases; junction bases not matched to a gene: 10. CDR1 and CDR2 from the germline V gene are LGHDT and YNNKEL (reference sequence). The CDR3 bases are TGTGCCAGCAGCCCGACTAGCGGGCCCGTTCGCGGGGCCAACGTCCTGACTTTC. Its protein product is CASSPTSGPVRGANVLTF.

This chain connects TRBV3-1 (or the pseudogene TRBV3-2) to TRBJ2-3, with D possibly matching TRBD2 (6 bases). CDR3 length: 15 residues. The V end was cut by 4 bases, the J end by 2 bases, with 13 bases between. The germline V gene has CDR1 LGHDT and CDR2 YNNKEL (reference sequence). CDR3 amino acids: CASSPLASHTDTQYF. The CDR3 DNA reads as TGTGCCAGCAGCCCCCTAGCGTCCCACACAGATACGCAGTATTTT.

The V and J genes are TRBV6-5 and TRBJ2-5, with 7 bases aligning to TRBD2. CDR1 is MNHEY, CDR2 SVGAGI, per germline. The CDR3 sequence is 15 residues long. Trimming cost V 7 bases and J 4 bases; bases outside gene matches: 12. CDR3 residues: CASTLGAGAGETQYF. The CDR3 nucleotides read TGTGCCAGCACCCTTGGGGCGGGAGCTGGAGAGACCCAGTACTTC.

The genes are TRBV5-1 and TRBJ1-2; TRBD1 aligns across 8 bases. Trimming took 3 bases from V and 6 from J; bases not matched to a gene: 4. Germline CDR1 SGHRS, CDR2 YFSETQ. The CDR3 totals 13 residues. The CDR3 region is CASSSTGADGYTF. CDR3 bases: TGCGCCAGCAGCTCGACAGGGGCAGATGGCTACACCTTC.

The chain has TRBV25-1 and TRBJ2-7, with D possibly being TRBD1 (6 bases). There are 16 residues in the CDR3. With 5 bases removed from V and 3 bases from J, the gap between germline ends came to 20 bases. Looked up from germline, CDR1 is MGHDK and CDR2 is SYGVNS. CDR3 residues: CASSNLGPQGSYEQYF. CDR3 sequence (DNA): TGTGCCAGCAGTAACCTGGGACCACAGGGCAGCTACGAGCAGTACTTC.

The chain joins TRBV27 to TRBJ1-2, with D possibly TRBD1 on 5 matching bases. The CDR3 is made up of 15 amino acids. Germline CDR1 and CDR2: MNHEY and SMNVEV (reference sequence). V lost 2 bases to trimming and J lost 4 bases, with 14 bases between them. The DNA for the CDR3 is TGTGCCAGCAGTTTACTCAAGACAGCCCCCTATGGCTACACCTTC. Translating gives CASSLLKTAPYGYTF.

This clone was found once. This chain uses TRBV13 with TRBJ2-2; D is possibly TRBD2 (6 bases). Germline V gene lookup returns CDR1 PRHDT and CDR2 FYEKMQ (reference sequence). V gave up 4 bases and J gave up 2 bases, with 14 bases separating them. CDR3 length equals 16 residues. The CDR3 protein is CASSSPTSLNTGELFF. For the CDR3, the DNA is TGTGCCAGCAGCTCCCCAACTAGCCTCAACACCGGGGAGCTGTTTTTT.